This entry is about one T cell receptor (beta chain). Assay: immunoSEQ multiplex PCR; the TCRdb copy retains only in-frame clones and omits some. Of roughly 510,000 clones detected, around nine tenths appear once; the ten largest clones hold more than 10%. This specimen comes from a study of Ad26.COV2.S vaccination and SARS-CoV-2 variants. The treatment denotes: around 19 received Ad26.COV2.S at low or high dose, single or two shots; several received placebo; per-sample allocation not given. The investigators took samples on day 63 after the first vaccine or placebo injection. The trim removed 8 bases at V and 5 bases at J, leaving 9 bases unmatched. Germline-derived CDR1 and CDR2 are MDHEN and SYDVKM. This CDR3 region has 14 residues.

The receptor was isolated from a person between 18 and 60 years old who received the Ad26.COV2.S COVID-19 vaccine or a placebo. The chain recombines TRBV28 with TRBJ2-5; 9 nucleotides match TRBD2. Sequences were derived from peripheral blood, sampled in a trial of Ad26.COV2.S vaccine versus placebo. The CDR3 region has the DNA TGTGCCAGCGGAGCGGGAGGATCGTGGGAGACCCAGTACTTC. Protein product: CASGAGGSWETQYF.